This entry lists 20 T cell receptor beta chains sequenced from one sample in a study of identical twins. TCRdb redid the calling of the 5' RACE reads with MiXCR, one entry per CDR3 protein. The repertoire has fewer than 500,000 distinct CDR3 sequences, roughly 24% of them found once; the top ten carry around 3%. This sample also belongs to another study, concerning T cells expressing NK-cell markers.

Sequenced material: CD4+ T cells sorted from blood. The source is a woman aged 18-29 years in good health.

The rearrangement uses TRBV6-9 and TRBJ2-2; D tentatively reads TRBD1 or TRBD2 (5 bases each). V was clipped by 8 bases and J by 0 bases, with 13 bases between them. The CDR3 totals 15 residues. Germline CDR1 and CDR2: MNHGY and SVAAGI. The CDR3 DNA reads TGTGCCAGCCCGCCCGGGGCCTCGAACACCGGGGAGCTGTTTTTT. Residues: CASPPGASNTGELFF.

V and J are TRBV6-2 or TRBV6-3 and TRBJ2-1, with a tentative D call TRBD1 (6 bases). With 8 bases removed from V and 4 bases from J, the gap between germline ends came to 12 bases. Germline lookup yields CDR1 MNHEY and CDR2 SVGEGT. CDR3 size: 13 residues. CDR3 nucleotides: TGTGCCAGCGGAGAGGACAGTTACAATGAGCAGTTCTTC. Amino acids: CASGEDSYNEQFF.

The chain employs TRBV18 and TRBJ2-7, with 8 positions matching TRBD2. The CDR3 has 15 amino acids. CDR1 is KGHSH, CDR2 LQKENI, per germline. Trimming cost V 2 bases and J 3 bases; bases outside gene matches: 6. The CDR3 bases are TGTGCCAGCTCACCAAGAGCGGGAGTCGTCTACGAGCAGTACTTC. Translating it yields CASSPRAGVVYEQYF.

The chain is built from TRBV20-1 and TRBJ1-1, with a weak D call TRBD1 (5 bases). The V end was cut by 3 bases, the J end by 5 bases, with 10 bases between. The CDR3 totals 12 residues. CDR1 DFQATT and CDR2 SNEGSKA come from the germline V gene (reference sequence). For the CDR3, the DNA is TGCAGTGCTAGGCGACAGCCTACTGAAGCTTTCTTT. Residues: CSARRQPTEAFF.

This clonotype was recorded at least ten times. The chain joins TRBV4-3 to TRBJ2-7; 8 bases match TRBD2. Trimming cost V 1 base and J 3 bases; bases outside gene matches: 5. Germline CDR1 LGHNA, CDR2 YSLEER. CDR3 size: 15 residues. As DNA, the CDR3 is TGCGCCAGCAGCCAAGCGGGACTAGGGAACTACGAGCAGTACTTC. The encoded protein is CASSQAGLGNYEQYF.

This clonotype was seen more than once but under ten times. The gene calls are TRBV10-3 and TRBJ1-5; D remains ambiguous. The V end was cut by 0 bases, the J end by 3 bases, with 12 bases between. CDR3 size: 16 residues. Germline loops: CDR1 ENHRY, CDR2 SYGVKD. The CDR3, as DNA: TGTGCCATCAGTGAGTCGGTGGCAGCTGACAATCAGCCCCAGCATTTT. Translation gives CAISESVAADNQPQHF.

The rearrangement links TRBV27 to TRBJ2-3, with 12 nucleotides matching TRBD2. This CDR3 is 17 amino acids long. CDR1 is MNHEY, CDR2 SMNVEV, per germline (reference sequence). The trim removed 3 bases at V and 6 bases at J, leaving 10 bases unmatched. The CDR3 DNA reads TGTGCCAGCAGTTTTCGGGCTAGCGGGAGGGCCGCGGATACGCAGTATTTT. This sequence encodes CASSFRASGRAADTQYF.

The rearrangement links TRBV7-9 to TRBJ2-1, with D unclear. V dropped 3 bases and J dropped 2 bases, with 8 bases sitting between them. Germline V gene lookup returns CDR1 SEHNR and CDR2 FQNEAQ (reference sequence). This CDR3 is built from 14 residues. Written as DNA, the CDR3 is TGTGCCAGCAGCTTTGGAAGCCCCTACAATGAGCAGTTCTTC. Translation gives CASSFGSPYNEQFF.

This chain uses TRBV10-3 with TRBJ2-1; tentatively, D is TRBD2 (6 bases). Germline CDR1 and CDR2: ENHRY and SYGVKD. Trimming removed 6 bases from V and 5 bases from J, with 14 bases in between. The CDR3 is 14 amino acids. The CDR3 is CAIREVGGDNEQFF. DNA of the CDR3: TGTGCCATCAGGGAGGTGGGGGGAGACAATGAGCAGTTCTTC.

This clonotype was seen only a few times. The chain has TRBV7-9 and TRBJ2-7; D call uncertain. Trimming stripped 5 bases from V and 3 bases from J, with 5 bases between. Germline CDR1 reads SEHNR; CDR2 reads FQNEAQ (reference sequence). This CDR3 has 11 amino acids. The CDR3: CASSRHYEQYF. CDR3 nucleotides: TGTGCCAGCAGCCGGCACTACGAGCAGTACTTC. The variable domain in full, with the rest retrieved from reference TRBV7-9 and TRBJ2-7, is DTGVSQNPRHKITKRGQNVTFRCDPISEHNRLYWYRQTLGQGPEFLTYFQNEAQLEKSRLLSDRFSAERPKGSFSTLEIQRTEQGDSAMYLCASSRHYEQYFGPGTRLTVT.

The J gene is TRBJ2-7, the V gene TRBV12-3 or TRBV12-4; perhaps TRBD1 as D (6 bases). The V gene lost 5 bases and the J gene lost 5 bases, with 13 bases spanning the gap. This CDR3 is 13 amino acids long. CDR3 in DNA: TGTGCCAGCAGTCGGACAGCCGGCCACGAGCAGTACTTC. This codes for CASSRTAGHEQYF.

This clonotype was observed a handful of times. The chain carries TRBV3-1 and TRBJ2-2; no firm D call. V dropped 1 base and J dropped 7 bases, with 7 bases sitting between them. The CDR3 has 13 residues. Germline-derived CDR1 and CDR2 are LGHDT and YNNKEL (reference sequence). The CDR3: CASSQARDGELFF. The CDR3 DNA is TGTGCCAGCAGCCAAGCAAGGGACGGGGAGCTGTTTTTT.

The V gene is TRBV7-9, the J gene TRBJ1-1; D is unresolved. CDR3 length: 13 residues. Trimming pared 1 base from V and 6 bases from J, leaving 9 bases between. In germline, CDR1 is SEHNR, CDR2 FQNEAQ (reference sequence). CDR3 amino acids: CASSLEVRAEAFF. CDR3 nucleotide sequence: TGTGCCAGCAGCTTAGAAGTGAGGGCTGAAGCTTTCTTT.

This clonotype was found a few times. The genes are TRBV7-2 and TRBJ2-5; D gene ambiguous. Germline CDR1 SGHTA, CDR2 FQGNSA. V was pared by 2 bases and J by 9 bases, with 7 bases between. The CDR3 covers 11 residues. CDR3 coding DNA: TGTGCCAGCAGCTTATTGGGTTCCCAGTACTTC. It codes for CASSLLGSQYF.

CDR3 in amino acids: CASSLAQGARADTQYF. DNA of the CDR3: TGTGCCAGCAGTTTAGCTCAGGGGGCCCGGGCAGATACGCAGTATTTT. This sequence joins TRBV12-3 or TRBV12-4 and TRBJ2-3; 8 positions agree with TRBD1. This CDR3 comprises 16 residues. V lost 0 bases, J lost 4 bases, and 6 bases stayed unmatched.

This clonotype appeared a few times. This rearrangement joins TRBV6-1 to TRBJ1-5; the D gene is possibly TRBD1 (5 bases). The CDR3 consists of 13 residues. V lost 8 bases, J lost 7 bases, and 15 bases lay in between. Germline V CDR1 and CDR2: MNHNS, SASEGT. CDR3 in DNA: TGTGCCAGCGGACCAGGGTCTGGACAGCCCCAGCATTTT. Its translation: CASGPGSGQPQHF.

The chain is built from TRBV5-1 and TRBJ2-3, with 7 bases fitting TRBD2. CDR3 length: 13 residues. The germline V gene has CDR1 SGHRS and CDR2 YFSETQ. The J segment lost 4 bases and the V segment lost 3 bases, leaving 2 bases of the junction unmatched. The CDR3: CASSWGGPDTQYF. The CDR3 DNA is TGCGCCAGCAGCTGGGGAGGGCCAGATACGCAGTATTTT.

The rearrangement uses TRBV6-5 and TRBJ1-1, with TRBD1 matching 7 bases. CDR1 is MNHEY, CDR2 SVGAGI, per germline. The CDR3 length is 15 residues. V trimming: 2 bases; J trimming: 2 bases; junction bases outside the gene matches: 5. DNA of the CDR3: TGTGCCAGCAGTTACACAGGGGCCGTAAACACTGAAGCTTTCTTT. It encodes CASSYTGAVNTEAFF.

The gene calls are TRBV20-1 and TRBJ2-4, with TRBD1 identical over 9 bases. V was clipped by 3 bases and J by 6 bases; unmatched bases: 9. The CDR3 contains 15 residues. CDR1 DFQATT and CDR2 SNEGSKA come from the germline V gene (reference sequence). In DNA, the CDR3 is TGCAGTGCTAGTTACCAGACAGGGGGGAGAAACATTCAGTACTTC. It translates to CSASYQTGGRNIQYF.

The chain recombines TRBV5-4 with TRBJ1-1; 11 bases agree with TRBD1. Germline loops: CDR1 SGHNT, CDR2 YYREEE (reference sequence). The CDR3 totals 15 residues. After removal of 4 bases from V and 7 bases from J, the junction contained 9 bases not matched to a gene. The CDR3 nucleotides read TGTGCCAGCAGCGCAGCGGACAGGGGGCGTAATGAAGCTTTCTTT. Residues: CASSAADRGRNEAFF.